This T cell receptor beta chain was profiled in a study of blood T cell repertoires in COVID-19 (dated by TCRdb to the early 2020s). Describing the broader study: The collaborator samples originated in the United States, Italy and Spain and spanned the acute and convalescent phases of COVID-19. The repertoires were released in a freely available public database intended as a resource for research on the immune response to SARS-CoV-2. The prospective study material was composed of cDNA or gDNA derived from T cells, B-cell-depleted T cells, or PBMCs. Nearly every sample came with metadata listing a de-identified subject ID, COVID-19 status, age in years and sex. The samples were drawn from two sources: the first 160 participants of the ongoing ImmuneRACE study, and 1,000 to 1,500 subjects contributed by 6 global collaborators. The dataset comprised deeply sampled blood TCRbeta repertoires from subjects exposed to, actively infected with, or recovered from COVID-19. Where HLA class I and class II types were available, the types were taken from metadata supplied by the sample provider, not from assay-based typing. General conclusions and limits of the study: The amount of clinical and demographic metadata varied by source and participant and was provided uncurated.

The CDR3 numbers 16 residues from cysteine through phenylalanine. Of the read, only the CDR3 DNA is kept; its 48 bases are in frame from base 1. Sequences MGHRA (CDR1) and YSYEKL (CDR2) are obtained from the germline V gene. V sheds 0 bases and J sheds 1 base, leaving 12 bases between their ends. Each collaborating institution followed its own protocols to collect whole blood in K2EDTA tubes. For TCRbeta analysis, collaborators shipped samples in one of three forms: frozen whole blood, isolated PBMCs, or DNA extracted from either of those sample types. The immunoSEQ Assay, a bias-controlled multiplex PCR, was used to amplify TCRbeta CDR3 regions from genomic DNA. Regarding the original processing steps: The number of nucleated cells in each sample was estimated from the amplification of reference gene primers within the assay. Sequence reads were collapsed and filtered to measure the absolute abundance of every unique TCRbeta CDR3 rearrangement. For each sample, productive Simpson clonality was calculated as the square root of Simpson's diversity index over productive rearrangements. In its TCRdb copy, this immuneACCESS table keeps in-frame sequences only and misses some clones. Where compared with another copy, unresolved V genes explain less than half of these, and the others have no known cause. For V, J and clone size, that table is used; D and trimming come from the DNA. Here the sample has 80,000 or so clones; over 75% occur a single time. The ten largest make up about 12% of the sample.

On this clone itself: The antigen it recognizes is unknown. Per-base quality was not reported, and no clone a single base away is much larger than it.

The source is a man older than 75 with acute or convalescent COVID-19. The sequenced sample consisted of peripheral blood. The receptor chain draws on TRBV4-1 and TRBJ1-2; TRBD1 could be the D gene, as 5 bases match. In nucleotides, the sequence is TGCGCCAGCAGCCAAGACCAGGGTAACAATAACTATGGCTACACCTTC. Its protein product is CASSQDQGNNNYGYTF.